Below, one T cell receptor beta chain is given with its context. This table comes from immunoSEQ multiplex PCR, and its TCRdb copy is limited to in-frame clones, with some not included. Of about 200,000 clones detected, around 90% appear once; the ten largest clones hold 0.5% to 0.75%. The data belong to a study of blood T cell repertoires in COVID-19. Per germline, CDR1 SQVTM and CDR2 ANQGSEA. This CDR3 is built from 15 residues. The V and J ends lost 6 bases and 4 bases, in that order; junction bases with no gene match: 11. The TCR originated in a man aged 50 to 60 with acute or convalescent COVID-19. Sequencing input: peripheral blood. The J gene is TRBJ2-5, the V gene TRBV29-1, with 10 bases aligning to TRBD1. DNA for the CDR3: TGCAGCGTCGCAGGACAGGGGGAAATTGGAGAGACCCAGTACTTC. Residues: CSVAGQGEIGETQYF.